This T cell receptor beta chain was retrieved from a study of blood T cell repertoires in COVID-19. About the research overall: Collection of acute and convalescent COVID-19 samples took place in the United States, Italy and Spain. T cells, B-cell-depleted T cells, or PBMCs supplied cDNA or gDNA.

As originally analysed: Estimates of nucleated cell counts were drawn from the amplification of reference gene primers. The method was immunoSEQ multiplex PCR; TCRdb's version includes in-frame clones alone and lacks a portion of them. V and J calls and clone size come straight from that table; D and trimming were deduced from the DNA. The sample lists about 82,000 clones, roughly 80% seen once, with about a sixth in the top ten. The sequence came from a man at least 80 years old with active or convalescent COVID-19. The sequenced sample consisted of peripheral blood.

The CDR3 reads CASRPGGLNTEAFF. The CDR3 nucleotides read TGTGCCAGCAGGCCCGGGGGGCTGAACACTGAAGCTTTCTTT. The chain uses TRBV28 and TRBJ1-1; D might be TRBD1 (6 bases). In germline, CDR1 is MDHEN, CDR2 SYDVKM. Trimming cost V 6 bases and J 0 bases, with 11 bases left between them. The CDR3 is 14 amino acids.